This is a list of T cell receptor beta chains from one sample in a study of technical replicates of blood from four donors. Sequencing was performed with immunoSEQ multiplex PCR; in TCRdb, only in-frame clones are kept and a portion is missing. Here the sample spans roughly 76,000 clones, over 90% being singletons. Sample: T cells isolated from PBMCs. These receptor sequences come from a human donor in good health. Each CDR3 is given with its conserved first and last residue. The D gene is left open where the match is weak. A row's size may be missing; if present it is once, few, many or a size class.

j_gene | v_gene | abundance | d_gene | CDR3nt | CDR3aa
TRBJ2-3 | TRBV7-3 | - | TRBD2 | TGTGCCAGCAGCCAGGGACTAGCGGCTACTAGCACAGATACGCAGTATTTT | CASSQGLAATSTDTQYF
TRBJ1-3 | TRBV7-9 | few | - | TGTGCCAGTACAGGTCTCTCTGGAAACACCATATATTTT | CASTGLSGNTIYF
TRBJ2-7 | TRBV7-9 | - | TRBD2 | TGTGCCAGCAGCTTACAAGCGGGAGACCCCTACGAGCAGTACTTC | CASSLQAGDPYEQYF
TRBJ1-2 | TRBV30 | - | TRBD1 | TGTGCCTGCCGTACAAGAACAGGGGAATCCTATGGCTACACCTTC | CACRTRTGESYGYTF
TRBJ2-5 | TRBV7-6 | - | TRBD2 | TGTGCCAGCAGCTTAGGGACTAGCGGGAGGGAGGAGACCCAGTACTTC | CASSLGTSGREETQYF
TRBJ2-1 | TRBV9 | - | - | TGTGCCAGCAGCGTACTATCTAGTGAGCAGTTCTTC | CASSVLSSEQFF
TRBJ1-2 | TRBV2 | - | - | TGTGCCAGCAGTGCACAGCTAAACTATGGCTACACCTTC | CASSAQLNYGYTF
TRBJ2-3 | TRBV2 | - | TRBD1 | TGTGCCAGCAGTGAAACAGGGGGCTTTCCCACAGATACGCAGTATTTT | CASSETGGFPTDTQYF
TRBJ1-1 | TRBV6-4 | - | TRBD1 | TGTGCCAGCAGTGACCGCAGAACAGGGGGCGGCACTGAAGCTTTCTTT | CASSDRRTGGGTEAFF
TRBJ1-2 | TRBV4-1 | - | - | TGCGCCAGCAGCCAAGAAGTGGCAGTCTCGTATGGCTACACCTTC | CASSQEVAVSYGYTF
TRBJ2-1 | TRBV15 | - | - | TGTGCCACCAGCAGAGATCGCGCCGGTTACAATGAGCAGTTCTTC | CATSRDRAGYNEQFF
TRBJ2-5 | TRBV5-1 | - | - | TGCGCCAGCAGCTTGGCAGGGTTACAAGAGACCCAGTACTTC | CASSLAGLQETQYF
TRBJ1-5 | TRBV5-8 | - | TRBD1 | TGTGCCAGCAGCTTGGACTGGACAGGGTTTCAGCCCCAGCATTTT | CASSLDWTGFQPQHF
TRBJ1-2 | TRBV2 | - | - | TGTGCCAGCAGTGAAGGGGGCTTAGGCTACACCTTC | CASSEGGLGYTF
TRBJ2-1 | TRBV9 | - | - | TGTGCCAGCAGCGTGAGCGGTAGTACCTACAATGAGCAGTTCTTC | CASSVSGSTYNEQFF
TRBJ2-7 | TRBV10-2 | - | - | TGCGCCAGCAGTGAAGAGGGAGCCTTAAACTACGAGCAGTACTTC | CASSEEGALNYEQYF
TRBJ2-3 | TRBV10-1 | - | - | TGCGCCAGCAGCCCTGCAATTAGAGCTACGCAGTATTTT | CASSPAIRATQYF